Detailed here is one TCR beta chain. The data were taken from a study of blood T cell repertoires in COVID-19. Study at large: PBMCs, B-cell-depleted T cells, or T cells were the source of the cDNA or gDNA that made up the material.

Under the authors' procedure: Reference gene primer amplification yielded estimated nucleated cell counts. The method was immunoSEQ multiplex PCR; TCRdb's version includes in-frame clones alone and lacks a portion of them. V and J calls and clone size come straight from that table; D and trimming were deduced from the DNA. Altogether tens of thousands of clones are present, about 88% being singletons, with the ten largest covering over 35%. The clonotype was recovered from a human donor in a cohort sampled during active COVID-19. Sequencing used peripheral blood.

CDR3 nucleotide sequence: TGTGCCAGCACCGGACTAGCGGGAGATGAGCAGTTCTTC. Translating it yields CASTGLAGDEQFF. The chain uses TRBV2 and TRBJ2-1; 13 nucleotides agree with TRBD2. Germline assignment: CDR1 SNHLY and CDR2 FYNNEI. The CDR3 sequence is 13 residues long. Trimming removed 7 bases from V and 8 bases from J; junction bases left unmatched: 2.